The rows below give T cell receptor beta chains drawn from one sample of a study of cytomegalovirus exposure and HLA in healthy donors. Sequenced by immunoSEQ multiplex PCR; TCRdb stores in-frame clones only, minus some. The sample holds around 100,000 clones; around three quarters are singletons and the top ten take 3.1%. What was sequenced was PBMCs. Source of these receptors: a woman aged 35 to 49 in good health and CMV-seronegative. Both conserved end residues are part of each CDR3. A D gene is named only where the DNA matches it firmly. Clone size is given for some rows only: seen once, a few or many times, or a class if the clone is expanded.

v_gene	d_gene	abundance	j_gene	CDR3aa	CDR3nt
TRBV4-3	.	once	TRBJ1-2	CASSPGTGLGSTGGYTF	TGCGCCAGCAGCCCAGGAACAGGGTTAGGATCGACGGGCGGCTACACCTTC
TRBV19	TRBD2	few	TRBJ2-1	CASSTPGGGGRNEQFF	TGTGCCAGTAGTACTCCGGGTGGGGGGGGAAGGAATGAGCAGTTCTTC
TRBV28	.	.	TRBJ1-1	CASRGPRSGGTNTEAFF	TGTGCCAGCAGAGGCCCCCGGTCGGGGGGGACGAACACTGAAGCTTTCTTT
TRBV6-5	.	.	TRBJ1-1	CASSYSNRNTEAFF	TGTGCCAGCAGTTACTCGAACAGGAACACTGAAGCTTTCTTT
TRBV4-1	TRBD1	.	TRBJ2-5	CASSQGWGQMQETQYF	TGCGCCAGCAGCCAAGGATGGGGACAGATGCAAGAGACCCAGTACTTC
TRBV5-1	.	few	TRBJ2-7	CASSFMDRGRGNYEQYF	TGCGCCAGCAGCTTTATGGATAGGGGCAGAGGTAACTACGAGCAGTACTTC
TRBV10-3	.	few	TRBJ1-3	CAINPGTGNTIYF	TGTGCCATCAATCCAGGAACCGGAAACACCATATATTTT
TRBV4-3	TRBD2	.	TRBJ2-7	CASSQDVGDTSGSTSSYEQYF	TGCGCCAGCAGCCAAGATGTAGGGGACACTAGCGGGAGTACGAGCTCCTACGAGCAGTACTTC
TRBV2	.	.	TRBJ2-1	CASSYYNEQFF	TGTGCCAGCAGCTACTACAATGAGCAGTTCTTC
TRBV9	TRBD1	.	TRBJ1-1	CASSGPSPRDRGNSEAFF	TGTGCCAGCAGCGGGCCCTCGCCTCGGGACAGGGGTAACTCTGAAGCTTTCTTT
TRBV5-1	TRBD1	.	TRBJ1-1	CASSQGTGFAAEAFF	TGCGCCAGCAGCCAAGGGACAGGTTTCGCGGCTGAAGCTTTCTTT
TRBV19	TRBD1	.	TRBJ2-4	CASSIDRVGTKNIQYF	TGTGCCAGTAGTATCGACAGGGTCGGGACCAAAAACATTCAGTACTTC
TRBV28	TRBD2	.	TRBJ2-3	CASSSPGVAGRTDTQYF	TGTGCCAGCAGTTCCCCGGGGGTAGCGGGCCGCACAGATACGCAGTATTTT
TRBV19	TRBD1	.	TRBJ1-1	CASSISTGLLMNTEAFF	TGTGCCAGTAGTATATCGACAGGGCTTCTGATGAACACTGAAGCTTTCTTT
TRBV7-2	.	.	TRBJ1-2	CASSLIIQNYGYTF	TGTGCCAGCAGCTTAATCATCCAGAACTATGGCTACACCTTC
TRBV7-2	TRBD1	.	TRBJ2-7	CASSPSPDRGVEQYF	TGTGCCAGCAGCCCCAGCCCCGACAGGGGGGTCGAGCAGTACTTC
TRBV10-3	TRBD2	.	TRBJ2-3	CAISGGLAGSTDTQYF	TGTGCCATCAGCGGGGGACTAGCGGGGTCCACAGATACGCAGTATTTT